The present entry profiles one TCR beta chain with its context. TCRdb's table, derived via immunoSEQ multiplex PCR, lists solely in-frame clones and lacks some. The repertoire has about 42,000 clones, about 91% of them found once; the top ten carry approximately 0.71%. The source of the sample is a study of T cell changes during pregnancy in multiple sclerosis. V dropped 3 bases and J dropped 4; count of bases not matched to a gene: 7. The CDR3 consists of 15 residues. Germline V gives CDR1 KGHSH, CDR2 LQKENI. This clonotype was sampled from a female donor with multiple sclerosis, enrolled in a pregnancy study. J is TRBJ1-1 and V is TRBV18; TRBD1 matches 8 bases. The input for sequencing was CD4+ T cells from peripheral blood mononuclear cells, taken before pregnancy. CDR3 amino acids: CASSPDRAGGTEAFF. The CDR3 coding sequence is TGTGCCAGCTCACCGGACAGGGCTGGCGGCACTGAAGCTTTCTTT.